The 2 T cell receptor beta chains in this list originate from one sample, sequenced in a study of blood T cell repertoires in COVID-19. Generated by immunoSEQ multiplex PCR, the TCRdb table keeps only in-frame clones and is missing some. This table holds 300,000 to 400,000 clones, approximately 90% found once. Sequencing used peripheral blood. These receptors all stem from a woman aged 25 to 45 with COVID-19, enrolled during active disease.

The J gene is TRBJ1-6, the V gene TRBV11-3, with TRBD1 as a possible D gene (5 bases). The CDR3 covers 13 residues. Germline CDR1 and CDR2: SGHNT and YENEEA. Trimming cost V 5 bases and J 8 bases, with 10 bases left between them. CDR3 sequence (DNA): TGTGCCAGCAGCCCCACGACAGATTCACCCCTCCACTTT. It is translated as CASSPTTDSPLHF.

The chain employs TRBV2 and TRBJ2-3; D ambiguous. The CDR3 contains 14 residues. The germline V gene encodes CDR1 SNHLY and CDR2 FYNNEI. Deletions cut 2 bases from V and 4 bases from J, with 10 bases between. CDR3 loop: CASSELSRSDTQYF. The CDR3, as DNA: TGTGCCAGCAGTGAACTCTCGAGGTCAGATACGCAGTATTTT.